The 19 T cell receptor beta chains in this list originate from one sample, sequenced in a study of cytomegalovirus exposure and HLA in healthy donors. Primers included in the PCR were 60 Vbeta and 13 Jbeta primers. Data came from immunoSEQ multiplex PCR; TCRdb stores just in-frame clones and leaves some out. The sample records around 120,000 clones, approximately 79% being singletons. Material: PBMCs. These receptors were collected from a woman aged 35 to 49 in good health and CMV-seronegative.

This chain joins TRBV5-6 and TRBJ1-1; no clear D gene. The CDR3 consists of 12 residues. From germline, CDR1 is SGHDT and CDR2 YYEEEE. The ends were cut back, 3 bases at V and 9 bases at J, with 12 bases in the middle. The CDR3 spells CASSSVVLQAFF. In nucleotides, the CDR3 is TGTGCCAGCAGCTCGGTAGTCCTCCAAGCTTTCTTT.

This chain joins TRBV7-9 and TRBJ2-1, with D tentatively TRBD2 (5 bases). The CDR3 runs 14 residues. V was shortened by 5 bases and J by 4 bases, with 12 bases between the two germline ends. From germline, CDR1 is SEHNR and CDR2 FQNEAQ (reference sequence). The CDR3 DNA reads as TGTGCCAGCAGCCCGCTACCGGGGTACAATGAGCAGTTCTTC. The encoded protein is CASSPLPGYNEQFF.

The V gene is TRBV6-6, the J gene TRBJ2-3; D might be TRBD1 (7 bases). Germline lookup yields CDR1 MNHNY and CDR2 SVGAGI (reference sequence). The CDR3 length is 14 residues. Trimming removed 11 bases at V and 2 bases at J, with 17 bases between. The CDR3 sequence is CASDRDSNTDTQYF. In DNA, the CDR3 is TGTGCCTCCGACAGGGACTCGAACACAGATACGCAGTATTTT.

The CDR3 DNA sequence: TGTGCCAGCAGCCCCCGGCAGGGGCCTCTAAACATTCAGTACTTC. Its protein product is CASSPRQGPLNIQYF. The V call is TRBV7-9, the J call TRBJ2-4; a possible D gene is TRBD1 (6 bases). The CDR3 covers 15 residues. Between the trimmed V and J ends, which lost 5 bases and 6 bases, there was a span of 17 bases. Germline lookup yields CDR1 SEHNR and CDR2 FQNEAQ (reference sequence).

V usage is TRBV6-1 and J usage is TRBJ1-6; D gene uncertain. Trimming took 6 bases from V and 5 from J, leaving 8 bases between them. Germline V gene data show CDR1 as MNHNS and CDR2 as SASEGT. The CDR3 length is 13 residues. The CDR3 here is CASSSRHNSPLHF. CDR3 nucleotide sequence: TGTGCCAGCAGCTCGCGTCATAATTCACCCCTCCACTTT.

V is TRBV5-1 and J is TRBJ1-2; TRBD1 matches at 8 bases. In germline, CDR1 is SGHRS, CDR2 YFSETQ. Germline trimming cut 4 bases from V and 7 bases from J; bases unmatched to any gene: 3. The CDR3 covers 12 residues. The CDR3 loop reads CASSLTGAGYTF. The CDR3 nucleotides read TGCGCCAGCAGCCTGACAGGGGCTGGCTACACCTTC.

This chain connects TRBV11-2 to TRBJ2-7, with D possibly TRBD2 on 6 matching bases. The CDR3 covers 14 residues. Germline V gene lookup returns CDR1 SGHAT and CDR2 FQNNGV. Trimming removed 3 bases from V and 7 bases from J, with 16 bases in between. The CDR3 here is CASSFNRDAGEQYF. As DNA, the CDR3 is TGTGCCAGCAGCTTTAACAGAGACGCGGGAGAGCAGTACTTC.

This sequence joins TRBV4-1 and TRBJ2-2; D unresolved. In germline, CDR1 is MGHRA, CDR2 YSYEKL. CDR3 length equals 14 residues. The V end lost 2 bases, the J end lost 4 bases, and 8 bases lay between the germline ends. The CDR3, as DNA: TGCGCCAGCAGCCAAATGGCTTTCACCGGGGAGCTGTTTTTT. This gives the protein CASSQMAFTGELFF.

This clone came up once. The J gene is TRBJ2-2, the V gene TRBV7-9, with 9 positions matching TRBD2. The junction had 3 bases not matched to a gene; V was cut back by 6 bases and J by 1 base. The CDR3 is 15 residues long. Germline lookup yields CDR1 SEHNR and CDR2 FQNEAQ (reference sequence). The CDR3, as DNA: TGTGCCAGCAGAATAGCGGGAGAGAACACCGGGGAGCTGTTTTTT. Its protein product is CASRIAGENTGELFF. Full variable domain (rest looked up from reference TRBV7-9 and TRBJ2-2): DTGVSQNPRHKITKRGQNVTFRCDPISEHNRLYWYRQTLGQGPEFLTYFQNEAQLEKSRLLSDRFSAERPKGSFSTLEIQRTEQGDSAMYLCASRIAGENTGELFFGEGSRLTVL.

The V call is TRBV5-4, the J call TRBJ1-1, with D hard to call. Germline CDR1 and CDR2: SGHNT and YYREEE (reference sequence). V shed 2 bases and J shed 4 bases, with 15 bases lying between them. The CDR3 length is 15 residues. The CDR3 spells CASSLNRGVGTEAFF. The CDR3 DNA sequence: TGTGCCAGCAGCTTAAATCGCGGGGTAGGCACTGAAGCTTTCTTT.

The rearrangement uses TRBV28 and TRBJ1-2; 7 bases align to TRBD1. Germline loops: CDR1 MDHEN, CDR2 SYDVKM. The V segment lost 6 bases and the J segment 5 bases; nucleotides outside the gene matches: 9. The length of the CDR3 is 14 residues. As DNA, the CDR3 is TGTGCCAGCAGGACCCCGGGACAGTCTTATGGCTACACCTTC. It codes for CASRTPGQSYGYTF.

V gene TRBV7-2 combines with J gene TRBJ2-3; maybe TRBD2 (5 bases). This CDR3 is built from 14 residues. The V and J ends lost 1 base and 6 bases respectively, with 11 bases between them. Germline CDR1 SGHTA, CDR2 FQGNSA. CDR3 sequence reads: CASSLEPSLDTQYF. As DNA, the CDR3 is TGTGCCAGCAGCTTAGAGCCTAGCCTCGATACGCAGTATTTT.

With regard to this clone: An end of the junction does not agree with germline; a read error may underlie this. The chain uses TRBV11-3 and TRBJ2-1; the D gene is possibly TRBD2 (6 bases). This CDR3 contains 16 residues. Germline loops: CDR1 SGHNT, CDR2 YENEEA. The CDR3 is CASSLAGERSHNEQFF. In nucleotides, the CDR3 is TGTGCCAGCAGCTTAGCGGGGGAGCGCTCCCACAATGAGCAGTTCTTC.

The chain employs TRBV7-9 and TRBJ1-4; D gene ambiguous. The CDR3 has 14 amino acids. Germline lookup yields CDR1 SEHNR and CDR2 FQNEAQ (reference sequence). The V end lost 1 base, the J end lost 8 bases, and 11 bases lay between the germline ends. The CDR3 protein is CASSLGTAGEKLFF. In DNA, the CDR3 is TGTGCCAGCAGCTTAGGTACGGCGGGGGAAAAACTGTTTTTT.

The V gene is TRBV4-3, the J gene TRBJ1-6; D remains unclear. Germline CDR1 reads LGHNA; CDR2 reads YSLEER. The CDR3 is 14 amino acids. The V gene lost 4 bases and the J gene lost 8 bases, with 12 bases spanning the gap. The CDR3 region is CASSLSVSDSPLHF. Written as DNA, the CDR3 is TGCGCCAGCAGCCTGTCGGTATCGGATTCACCCCTCCACTTT.

The V call is TRBV7-9, the J call TRBJ2-1, with TRBD2 matching over 10 bases. The CDR3 covers 15 residues. Germline loops: CDR1 SEHNR, CDR2 FQNEAQ (reference sequence). The ends lost 1 base at V and 10 bases at J; junction bases unmatched: 7. CDR3 sequence: CASSLGGAGGKEQFF. Here the CDR3 DNA reads TGTGCCAGCAGCTTAGGAGGAGCGGGGGGGAAAGAGCAGTTCTTC.

The chain has TRBV5-4 and TRBJ1-1, with 8 bases aligning to TRBD1. This CDR3 is built from 14 residues. With 4 bases clipped from V and 3 bases from J, the junction kept 5 bases outside the gene matches. The germline CDR1 and CDR2 sequences are SGHNT and YYREEE (reference sequence). DNA for the CDR3: TGTGCCAGCAGCACGGACAGGGCAGACACTGAAGCTTTCTTT. Its protein product is CASSTDRADTEAFF. Combining the CDR3 with reference TRBV5-4 and TRBJ1-1 gives the whole variable domain ETGVTQSPTHLIKTRGQQVTLRCSSQSGHNTVSWYQQALGQGPQFIFQYYREEENGRGNFPPRFSGLQFPNYSSELNVNALELDDSALYLCASSTDRADTEAFFGQGTRLTVV.

This sequence joins TRBV5-5 and TRBJ1-4; no clear D. The V end was cut by 2 bases, the J end by 0 bases, with 14 bases between. The CDR3 sequence is 17 residues long. Germline V gives CDR1 SGHKS, CDR2 YYEKEE (reference sequence). CDR3 region: CASSFRGADATNEKLFF. CDR3 in DNA: TGTGCCAGCAGCTTCCGGGGAGCAGACGCAACTAATGAAAAACTGTTTTTT.

The gene calls are TRBV19 and TRBJ1-5, with D perhaps TRBD1 (6 bases). Between the trimmed V and J ends, which lost 3 bases and 7 bases, there was a span of 16 bases. CDR3 length: 15 amino acids. Germline V gene lookup returns CDR1 LNHDA and CDR2 SQIVND (reference sequence). The CDR3 spells CASSMGFTGTQPQHF. DNA of the CDR3: TGTGCCAGTAGTATGGGATTCACAGGGACCCAGCCCCAGCATTTT.